This T cell receptor (beta chain) was sequenced for a study of blood T cell repertoires in COVID-19. About the study: Material from acute and convalescent COVID-19 was sourced from the United States, Italy and Spain. PBMCs, B-cell-depleted T cells, or T cells were the source of the cDNA or gDNA that made up the material.

Germline-derived CDR1 and CDR2 are MNHEY and SMNVEV (reference sequence). V was trimmed by 7 bases and J by 0 bases, leaving 10 bases between them. This CDR3 region has 13 residues. Study processing details: Amplification from reference gene primers served as the basis for estimated nucleated cell counts. Data came from immunoSEQ multiplex PCR; TCRdb stores just in-frame clones and leaves some out. Clone size and V and J calls were adopted from that table, with D and trimming inferred from the DNA. The data hold about 180,000 clones, with 70% to 90% observed a single time. The TCR originated in a man between 60 and 75 years old with acute or convalescent COVID-19. This chain uses TRBV27 with TRBJ2-7; a weak D match, TRBD1 (5 bases). Sequences were obtained from peripheral blood. The CDR3 loop reads CASTLQGSYEQYF. CDR3 coding DNA: TGTGCCAGCACCCTGCAGGGCTCCTACGAGCAGTACTTC.